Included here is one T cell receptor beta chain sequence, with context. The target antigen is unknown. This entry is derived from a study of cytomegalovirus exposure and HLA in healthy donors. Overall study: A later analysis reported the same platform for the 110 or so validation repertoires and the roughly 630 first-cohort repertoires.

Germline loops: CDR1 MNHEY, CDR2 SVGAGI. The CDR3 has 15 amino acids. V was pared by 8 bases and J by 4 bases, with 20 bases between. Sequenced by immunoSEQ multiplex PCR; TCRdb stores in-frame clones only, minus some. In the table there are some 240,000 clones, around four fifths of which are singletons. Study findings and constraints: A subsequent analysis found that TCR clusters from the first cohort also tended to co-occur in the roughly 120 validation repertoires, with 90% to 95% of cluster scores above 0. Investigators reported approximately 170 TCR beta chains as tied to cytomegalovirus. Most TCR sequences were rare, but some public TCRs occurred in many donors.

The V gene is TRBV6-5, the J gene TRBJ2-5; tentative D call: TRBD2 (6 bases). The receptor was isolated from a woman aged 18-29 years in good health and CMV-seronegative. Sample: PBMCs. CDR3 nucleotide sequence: TGTGCCAGCGGTTCAGTTGGAGGGTTGCGAGAGACCCAGTACTTC. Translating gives CASGSVGGLRETQYF.